This is a list of T cell receptor beta chains from one sample in a study of CD8 T cells in Susac syndrome. A single record per CDR3 protein comes from TCRdb applying MiXCR to the immunoSEQ multiplex PCR reads. The sample contains 250,000 to 300,000 distinct CDR3 sequences, approximately 85% of which appear only once. The sequenced sample was CD8+ T cells from PBMCs. Receptors were obtained from a human donor with multiple sclerosis. Both conserved end residues are part of each CDR3. Each record gives: CDR3 protein, V gene, J gene, D gene. The D gene is left open where the match is weak.

cdr3_aa: CASRPGHNADTQYF
v_call: TRBV5-1
j_call: TRBJ2-3
d_call: -

cdr3_aa: CASSQDRYGGRAYEQYF
v_call: TRBV4-3
j_call: TRBJ2-7
d_call: TRBD2

cdr3_aa: CASSQAPARNTEAFF
v_call: TRBV7-9
j_call: TRBJ1-1
d_call: -

cdr3_aa: CASSFGTVSNQPQHF
v_call: TRBV7-2
j_call: TRBJ1-5
d_call: -

cdr3_aa: CASSFTTGLSGANVLTF
v_call: TRBV28
j_call: TRBJ2-6
d_call: -

cdr3_aa: CASSHHLAGVYNEQFF
v_call: TRBV4-3
j_call: TRBJ2-1
d_call: TRBD2

cdr3_aa: CASGQLAGTYEQYF
v_call: TRBV12-3/TRBV12-4
j_call: TRBJ2-7
d_call: TRBD2

cdr3_aa: CASSLEGSPLHF
v_call: TRBV5-4
j_call: TRBJ1-6
d_call: -

cdr3_aa: CASSQDAIRVNEQFF
v_call: TRBV3-1
j_call: TRBJ2-1
d_call: -

cdr3_aa: CASSPPGTAFPLSDTQYF
v_call: TRBV11-3
j_call: TRBJ2-3
d_call: TRBD1

cdr3_aa: CASSYHRQGRAGELFF
v_call: TRBV6-5
j_call: TRBJ2-2
d_call: TRBD1

cdr3_aa: CASSSGQGGDYGYTF
v_call: TRBV13
j_call: TRBJ1-2
d_call: TRBD1

cdr3_aa: CSARLAGGSYNEQFF
v_call: TRBV20-1
j_call: TRBJ2-1
d_call: TRBD2

cdr3_aa: CAWNEPHTEAFF
v_call: TRBV30
j_call: TRBJ1-1
d_call: -

cdr3_aa: CASSLVYGGGDEQYF
v_call: TRBV27
j_call: TRBJ2-7
d_call: -

cdr3_aa: CASSLYPGRTEAFF
v_call: TRBV28
j_call: TRBJ1-1
d_call: -

cdr3_aa: CASSSHLGQGGDEQYF
v_call: TRBV27
j_call: TRBJ2-7
d_call: -

cdr3_aa: CASSLGHYGLAGTNEQFF
v_call: TRBV5-1
j_call: TRBJ2-1
d_call: TRBD2

cdr3_aa: CASSAGLAGDGPFISSYNEQFF
v_call: TRBV11-1
j_call: TRBJ2-1
d_call: TRBD2

cdr3_aa: CASILKTSGRNRGTGELFF
v_call: TRBV2
j_call: TRBJ2-2
d_call: TRBD2

cdr3_aa: CASTPFYASYNEQFF
v_call: TRBV28
j_call: TRBJ2-1
d_call: -

cdr3_aa: CASSDFTYNEQFF
v_call: TRBV9
j_call: TRBJ2-1
d_call: -

cdr3_aa: CASSLSEDQPQHF
v_call: TRBV12-3/TRBV12-4
j_call: TRBJ1-5
d_call: -

cdr3_aa: CAWSVTQGANEQYF
v_call: TRBV30
j_call: TRBJ2-7
d_call: TRBD1

cdr3_aa: CASSFPWGRRGGNTIYF
v_call: TRBV7-6
j_call: TRBJ1-3
d_call: -

cdr3_aa: CASSQDPAAGGVNEQFF
v_call: TRBV4-3
j_call: TRBJ2-1
d_call: TRBD2

cdr3_aa: CASTPTGVYEQYF
v_call: TRBV5-5
j_call: TRBJ2-7
d_call: TRBD1

cdr3_aa: CAIRDSLNTEAFF
v_call: TRBV6-5
j_call: TRBJ1-1
d_call: TRBD1

cdr3_aa: CASSTPRDEEKLFF
v_call: TRBV19
j_call: TRBJ1-4
d_call: -

cdr3_aa: CASSPDIGYYEQYF
v_call: TRBV7-7
j_call: TRBJ2-7
d_call: -

cdr3_aa: CASSVVPGEKTEAFF
v_call: TRBV9
j_call: TRBJ1-1
d_call: -

cdr3_aa: CSAPTGPSYEQYF
v_call: TRBV20-1
j_call: TRBJ2-7
d_call: -

cdr3_aa: CASSLDERDYEQYF
v_call: TRBV13
j_call: TRBJ2-7
d_call: TRBD2

cdr3_aa: CATSDDRGLNEAFF
v_call: TRBV24-1
j_call: TRBJ1-1
d_call: TRBD1

cdr3_aa: CASSPDGGGINQPQHF
v_call: TRBV18
j_call: TRBJ1-5
d_call: -

cdr3_aa: CASSSGGNYGYTF
v_call: TRBV28
j_call: TRBJ1-2
d_call: TRBD1

cdr3_aa: CASSRITDTQYF
v_call: TRBV7-9
j_call: TRBJ2-3
d_call: -

cdr3_aa: CASSQDRRGGLIYGYTF
v_call: TRBV4-3
j_call: TRBJ1-2
d_call: -

cdr3_aa: CASSQDPGEQFF
v_call: TRBV14
j_call: TRBJ2-1
d_call: -

cdr3_aa: CASSLSGVSRELFF
v_call: TRBV13
j_call: TRBJ2-2
d_call: -

cdr3_aa: CASSERQGPYSEQYF
v_call: TRBV9
j_call: TRBJ2-7
d_call: TRBD1

cdr3_aa: CATSDYFGALGVFGYTF
v_call: TRBV24-1
j_call: TRBJ1-2
d_call: -

cdr3_aa: CASSFPGADTEAFF
v_call: TRBV28
j_call: TRBJ1-1
d_call: -

cdr3_aa: CASSPALGLNYEQYF
v_call: TRBV7-9
j_call: TRBJ2-7
d_call: -

cdr3_aa: CASSLYRGFGGSTIYF
v_call: TRBV5-6
j_call: TRBJ1-3
d_call: -

cdr3_aa: CASSPRLGLRVSDTQYF
v_call: TRBV7-9
j_call: TRBJ2-3
d_call: -

cdr3_aa: CASSLGTGGVGYTF
v_call: TRBV7-2
j_call: TRBJ1-2
d_call: TRBD1

cdr3_aa: CASSDVGGSGYEQYF
v_call: TRBV2
j_call: TRBJ2-7
d_call: TRBD2

cdr3_aa: CASSPGQSNEKLFF
v_call: TRBV7-2
j_call: TRBJ1-4
d_call: TRBD1